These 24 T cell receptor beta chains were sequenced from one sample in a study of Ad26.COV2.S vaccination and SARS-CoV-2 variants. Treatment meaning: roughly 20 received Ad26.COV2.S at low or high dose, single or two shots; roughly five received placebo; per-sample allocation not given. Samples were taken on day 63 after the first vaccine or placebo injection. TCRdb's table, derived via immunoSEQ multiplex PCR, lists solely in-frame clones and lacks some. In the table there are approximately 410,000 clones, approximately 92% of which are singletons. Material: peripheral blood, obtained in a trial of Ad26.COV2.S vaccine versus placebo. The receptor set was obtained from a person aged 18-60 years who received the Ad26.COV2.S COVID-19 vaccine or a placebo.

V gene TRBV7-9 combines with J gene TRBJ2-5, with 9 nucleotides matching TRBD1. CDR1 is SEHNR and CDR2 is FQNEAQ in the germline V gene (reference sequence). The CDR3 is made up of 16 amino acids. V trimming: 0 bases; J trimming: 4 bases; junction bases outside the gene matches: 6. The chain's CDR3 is CASSLARDRARETQYF. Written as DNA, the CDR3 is TGTGCCAGCAGCTTAGCCCGGGACAGGGCTCGAGAGACCCAGTACTTC.

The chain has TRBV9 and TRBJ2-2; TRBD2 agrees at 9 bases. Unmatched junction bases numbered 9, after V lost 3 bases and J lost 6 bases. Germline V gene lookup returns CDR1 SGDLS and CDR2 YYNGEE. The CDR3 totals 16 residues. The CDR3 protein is CASSDPASGVPGELFF. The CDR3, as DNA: TGTGCCAGCAGCGATCCTGCTAGCGGGGTTCCCGGGGAGCTGTTTTTT.

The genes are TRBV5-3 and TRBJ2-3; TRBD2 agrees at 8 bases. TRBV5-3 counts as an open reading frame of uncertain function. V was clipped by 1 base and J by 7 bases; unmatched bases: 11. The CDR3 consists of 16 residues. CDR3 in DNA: TGTGCCAGAAGCTTGCTGGGCGAGCGGGGGTTGAATACGCAGTATTTT. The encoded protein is CARSLLGERGLNTQYF.

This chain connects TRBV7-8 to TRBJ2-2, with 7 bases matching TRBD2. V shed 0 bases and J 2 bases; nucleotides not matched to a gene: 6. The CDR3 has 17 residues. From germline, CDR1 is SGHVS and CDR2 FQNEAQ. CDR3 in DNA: TGTGCCAGCAGCTTAGCTCCTAGCGGCGGCAACACCGGGGAGCTGTTTTTT. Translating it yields CASSLAPSGGNTGELFF.

The CDR3 spells CASSFGISGNTIYF. The DNA of the CDR3 is TGCGCCAGCAGCTTCGGAATCTCTGGAAACACCATATATTTT. The genes are TRBV5-1 and TRBJ1-3, with D uncertain. V lost 2 bases and J 0 bases, leaving 6 bases between the germline ends. Germline CDR1 is SGHRS and CDR2 is YFSETQ. The CDR3 extends over 14 amino acids.

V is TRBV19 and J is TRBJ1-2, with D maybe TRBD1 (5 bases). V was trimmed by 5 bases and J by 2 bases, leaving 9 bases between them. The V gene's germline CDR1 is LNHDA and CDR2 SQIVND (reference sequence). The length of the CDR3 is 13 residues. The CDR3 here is CASSLAGNYGYTF. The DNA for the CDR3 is TGTGCCAGTAGTTTGGCAGGGAACTATGGCTACACCTTC.

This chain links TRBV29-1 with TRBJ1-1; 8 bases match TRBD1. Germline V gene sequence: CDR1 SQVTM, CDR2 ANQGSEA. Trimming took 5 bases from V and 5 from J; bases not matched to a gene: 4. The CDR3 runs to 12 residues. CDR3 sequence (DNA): TGCAGCGTTAGGACAGGGAGGACTGAAGCTTTCTTT. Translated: CSVRTGRTEAFF.

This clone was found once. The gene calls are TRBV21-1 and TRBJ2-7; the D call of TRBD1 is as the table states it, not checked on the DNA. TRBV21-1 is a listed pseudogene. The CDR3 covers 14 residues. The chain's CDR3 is CASSKVGGRYEQYF. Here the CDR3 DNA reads TGTGCCAGCAGCAAAGTAGGGGGCCGCTACGAGCAGTACTTC.

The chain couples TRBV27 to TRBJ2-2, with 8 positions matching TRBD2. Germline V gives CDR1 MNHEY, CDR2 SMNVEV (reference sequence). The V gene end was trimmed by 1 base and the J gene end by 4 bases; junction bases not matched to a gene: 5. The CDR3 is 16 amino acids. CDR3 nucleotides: TGTGCCAGCAGTTTATACGGGGGGGCGGTCACCGGGGAGCTGTTTTTT. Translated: CASSLYGGAVTGELFF.

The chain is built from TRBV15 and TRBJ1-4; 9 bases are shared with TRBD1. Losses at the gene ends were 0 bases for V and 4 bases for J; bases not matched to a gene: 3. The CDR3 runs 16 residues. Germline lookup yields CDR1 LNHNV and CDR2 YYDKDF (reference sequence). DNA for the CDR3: TGTGCCACCAGCAGAGATGTGGGACAGGGTAATGAAAAACTGTTTTTT. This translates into CATSRDVGQGNEKLFF. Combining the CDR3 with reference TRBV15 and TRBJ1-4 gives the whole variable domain DAMVIQNPRYQVTQFGKPVTLSCSQTLNHNVMYWYQQKSSQAPKLLFHYYDKDFNNEADTPDNFQSRRPNTSFCFLDIRSPGLGDTAMYLCATSRDVGQGNEKLFFGSGTQLSVL.

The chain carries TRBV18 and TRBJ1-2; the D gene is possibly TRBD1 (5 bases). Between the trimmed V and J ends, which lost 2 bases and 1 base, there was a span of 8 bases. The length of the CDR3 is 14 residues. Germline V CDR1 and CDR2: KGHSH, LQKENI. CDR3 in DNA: TGTGCCAGCTCACCAGCCGACAGTAACTATGGCTACACCTTC. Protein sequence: CASSPADSNYGYTF. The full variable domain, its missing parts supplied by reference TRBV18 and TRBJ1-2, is NAGVMQNPRHLVRRRGQEARLRCSPMKGHSHVYWYRQLPEEGLKFMVYLQKENIIDESGMPKERFSAEFPKEGPSILRIQQVVRGDSAAYFCASSPADSNYGYTFGSGTRLTVV.

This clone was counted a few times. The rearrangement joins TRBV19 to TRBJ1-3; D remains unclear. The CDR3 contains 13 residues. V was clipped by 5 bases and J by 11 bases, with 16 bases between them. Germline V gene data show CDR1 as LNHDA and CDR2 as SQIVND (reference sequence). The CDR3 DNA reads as TGTGCCAGTAGTCGACCGTCACTCGTCGCCATATATTTT. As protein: CASSRPSLVAIYF.

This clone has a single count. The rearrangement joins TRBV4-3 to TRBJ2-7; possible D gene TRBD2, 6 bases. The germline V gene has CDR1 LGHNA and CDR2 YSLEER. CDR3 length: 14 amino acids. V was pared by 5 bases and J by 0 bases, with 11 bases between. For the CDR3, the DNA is TGCGCCAGCAGCTGGGACGGGAGCTCCTACGAGCAGTACTTC. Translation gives CASSWDGSSYEQYF.

The DNA of the CDR3 is TGTGCCAGCAGCCTCGGACAGGGGAGGTTCACTGGAAACACCATATATTTT. Its protein is CASSLGQGRFTGNTIYF. The rearrangement joins TRBV7-2 to TRBJ1-3; TRBD1 matches 9 bases. The CDR3 spans 17 residues. J lost 2 bases, V lost 5 bases, and 10 bases had no gene match. Germline V gene sequence: CDR1 SGHTA, CDR2 FQGNSA.

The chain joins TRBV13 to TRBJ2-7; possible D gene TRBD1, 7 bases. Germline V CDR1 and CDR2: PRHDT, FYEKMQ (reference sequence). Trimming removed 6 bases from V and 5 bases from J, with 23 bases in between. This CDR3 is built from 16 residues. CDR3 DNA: TGTGCCAGCAGACCAAGGGGGCGGGGTGGATATGACGAGCAGTACTTC. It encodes CASRPRGRGGYDEQYF. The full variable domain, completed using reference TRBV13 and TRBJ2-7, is AAGVIQSPRHLIKEKRETATLKCYPIPRHDTVYWYQQGPGQDPQFLISFYEKMQSDKGSIPDRFSAQQFSDYHSELNMSSLELGDSALYFCASRPRGRGGYDEQYFGPGTRLTVT.

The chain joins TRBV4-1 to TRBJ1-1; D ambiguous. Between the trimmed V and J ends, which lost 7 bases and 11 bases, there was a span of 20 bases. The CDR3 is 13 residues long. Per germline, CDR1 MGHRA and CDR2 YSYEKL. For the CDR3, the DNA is TGCGCCAGCAAGCCAAGCTACACGTCACGGGCTTTCTTT. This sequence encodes CASKPSYTSRAFF.

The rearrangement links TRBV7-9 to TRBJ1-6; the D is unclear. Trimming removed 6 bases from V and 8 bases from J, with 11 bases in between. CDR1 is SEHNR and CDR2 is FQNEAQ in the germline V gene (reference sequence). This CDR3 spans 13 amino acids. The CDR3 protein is CASSEARDSPLHF. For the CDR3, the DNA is TGTGCCAGCAGTGAAGCGCGGGATTCACCCCTCCACTTT.

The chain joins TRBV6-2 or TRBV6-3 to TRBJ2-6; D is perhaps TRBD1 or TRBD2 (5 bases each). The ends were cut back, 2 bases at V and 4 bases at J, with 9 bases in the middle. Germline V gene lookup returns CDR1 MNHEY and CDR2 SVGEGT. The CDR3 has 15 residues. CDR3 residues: CASSYMGRGANVLTF. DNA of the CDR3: TGTGCCAGCAGTTACATGGGACGGGGGGCCAACGTCCTGACTTTC.

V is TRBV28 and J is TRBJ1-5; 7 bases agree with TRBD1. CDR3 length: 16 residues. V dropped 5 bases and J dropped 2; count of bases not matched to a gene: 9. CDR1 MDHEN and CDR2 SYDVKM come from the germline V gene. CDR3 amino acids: CASSPPRGSGNQPQHF. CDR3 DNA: TGTGCCAGCAGTCCCCCCAGGGGGAGCGGCAATCAGCCCCAGCATTTT.

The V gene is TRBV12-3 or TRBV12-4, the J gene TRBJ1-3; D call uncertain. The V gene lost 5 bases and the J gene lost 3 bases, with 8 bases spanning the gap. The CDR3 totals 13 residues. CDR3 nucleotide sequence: TGTGCCAGCAGTCGGCTTATTGGAAACACCATATATTTT. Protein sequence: CASSRLIGNTIYF.

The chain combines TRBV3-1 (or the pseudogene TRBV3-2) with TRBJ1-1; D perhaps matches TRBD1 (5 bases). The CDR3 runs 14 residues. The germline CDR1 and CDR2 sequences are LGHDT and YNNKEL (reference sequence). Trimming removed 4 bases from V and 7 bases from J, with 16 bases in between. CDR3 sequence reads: CASSPSQRQLEAFF. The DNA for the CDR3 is TGTGCCAGCAGCCCATCTCAAAGACAGCTTGAAGCTTTCTTT.

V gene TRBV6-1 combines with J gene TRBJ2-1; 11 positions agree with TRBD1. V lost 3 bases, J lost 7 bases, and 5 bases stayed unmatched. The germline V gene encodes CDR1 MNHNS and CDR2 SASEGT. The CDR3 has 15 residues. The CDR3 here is CASSDGQGAHNEQFF. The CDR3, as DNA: TGTGCCAGCAGTGACGGACAGGGGGCGCATAATGAGCAGTTCTTC.

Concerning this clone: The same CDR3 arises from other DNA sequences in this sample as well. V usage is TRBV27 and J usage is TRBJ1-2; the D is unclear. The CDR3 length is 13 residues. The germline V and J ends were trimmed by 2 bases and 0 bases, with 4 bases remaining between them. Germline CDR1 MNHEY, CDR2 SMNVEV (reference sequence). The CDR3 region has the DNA TGTGCCAGCAGTTTAACAGCTAACTATGGCTACACCTTC. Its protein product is CASSLTANYGYTF.

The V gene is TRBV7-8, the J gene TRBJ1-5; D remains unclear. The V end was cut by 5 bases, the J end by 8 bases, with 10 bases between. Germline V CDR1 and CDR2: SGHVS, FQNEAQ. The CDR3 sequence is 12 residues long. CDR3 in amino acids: CASSLTVEPQHF. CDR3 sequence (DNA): TGTGCCAGCAGCCTGACGGTCGAGCCCCAGCATTTT.